Below, 8 T cell receptor beta chains from the same sample are listed, as sequenced in a study of shared clonotypes between healthy human individuals. Assay used: immunoSEQ multiplex PCR; TCRdb lists only in-frame clones, some missing. The table has 2,500,000 or so clones, 90% to 95% seen once. Sequencing used naive CD4+ T cells from PBMCs. Subset of the sample: CD45RA+ positively selected. These receptors originate from a man between 18 and 29 years old in good health. Some clones in this sample may be carry-over from other donors' samples.

The rearrangement joins TRBV5-5 to TRBJ2-5; TRBD1 aligns across 10 bases. The length of the CDR3 is 16 residues. The germline CDR1 and CDR2 sequences are SGHKS and YYEKEE (reference sequence). V shed 1 base, J shed 2 bases, and the junction held 5 bases outside the gene matches. The CDR3 nucleotides read TGTGCCAGCAGCTTGCCCAGGACAGGGGGACAAGAGACCCAGTACTTC. It specifies CASSLPRTGGQETQYF.

V usage is TRBV7-9 and J usage is TRBJ1-1; no definite D call. From germline, CDR1 is SEHNR and CDR2 FQNEAQ (reference sequence). CDR3 size: 16 residues. Deletions cut 1 base from V and 0 bases from J, with 12 bases between. For the CDR3, the DNA is TGTGCCAGCAGCTTAGGGGCGGGAAGCCTGAACACTGAAGCTTTCTTT. Its protein is CASSLGAGSLNTEAFF. The full variable domain, its missing parts supplied by reference TRBV7-9 and TRBJ1-1, is DTGVSQNPRHKITKRGQNVTFRCDPISEHNRLYWYRQTLGQGPEFLTYFQNEAQLEKSRLLSDRFSAERPKGSFSTLEIQRTEQGDSAMYLCASSLGAGSLNTEAFFGQGTRLTVV.

The rearrangement joins TRBV10-3 to TRBJ2-3; D not certain. The CDR3 has 14 residues. The germline V gene has CDR1 ENHRY and CDR2 SYGVKD. V dropped 3 bases and J dropped 2 bases, with 9 bases sitting between them. The DNA of the CDR3 is TGTGCCATCAGTGAAATCCAGGCCACAGATACGCAGTATTTT. Protein product: CAISEIQATDTQYF.

Comments on this clone: Other DNA sequences in the same sample also yield this CDR3. This sequence joins TRBV5-1 and TRBJ2-3; 7 bases line up with TRBD2. CDR1 and CDR2 (germline): SGHRS, YFSETQ. The CDR3 totals 14 residues. The ends lost 3 bases at V and 0 bases at J; junction bases unmatched: 1. The CDR3 spells CASSWGGSTDTQYF. In DNA form, the CDR3 reads TGCGCCAGCAGCTGGGGGGGTAGCACAGATACGCAGTATTTT.

This clone has only one observation. The V gene is TRBV10-2, the J gene TRBJ1-2, with 12 bases matching TRBD1. Germline loops: CDR1 WSHSY, CDR2 SAAADI. The ends lost 6 bases at V and 4 bases at J; junction bases unmatched: 12. The CDR3 totals 17 residues. The CDR3 spells CASSTGGQGAFIYGYTF. CDR3 DNA: TGCGCCAGCAGCACGGGGGGACAGGGGGCATTTATCTATGGCTACACCTTC.

The chain combines TRBV10-1 with TRBJ2-7, with a weak D call TRBD2 (5 bases). The CDR3 is made up of 15 amino acids. Germline V gives CDR1 WNHNN, CDR2 SYGVQD (reference sequence). Trimming stripped 0 bases from V and 7 bases from J, with 16 bases between. CDR3 sequence: CASSESTGHPGEQYF. The CDR3 DNA follows: TGCGCCAGCAGTGAGTCGACGGGCCACCCGGGAGAGCAGTACTTC.

Worth noting for this clone: This sample includes further DNA sequences coding for the same CDR3. This chain links TRBV5-1 with TRBJ2-3; 15 bases are shared with TRBD2. The CDR3 spans 18 residues. Germline values: CDR1 SGHRS, CDR2 YFSETQ. V shed 0 bases, J shed 3 bases, and the junction held 5 bases outside the gene matches. CDR3 amino acids: CASSLGGLAGGGTDTQYF. CDR3 nucleotides: TGCGCCAGCAGCTTGGGGGGACTAGCGGGAGGAGGAACAGATACGCAGTATTTT.

Of note for this clone: Other DNA sequences within the sample encode an identical CDR3. The chain combines TRBV6-5 with TRBJ2-2, with TRBD2 as a possible D gene (6 bases). Germline assignment: CDR1 MNHEY and CDR2 SVGAGI. Trimming left V 4 bases short and J 4 bases short, with 13 bases between. The CDR3 is 15 residues long. The DNA for the CDR3 is TGTGCCAGCAGTTCTCCGGGGACTCCCACCGGGGAGCTGTTTTTT. Amino acids: CASSSPGTPTGELFF.